This is a list of T cell receptor beta chains from one sample in a study of molecular identifiers for immune sequencing clone quantification. TCRdb analysed the PCR reads with MiXCR anew, one entry per CDR3 protein. In the table there are around 100,000 distinct CDR3 sequences, 30% to 45% of which are singletons. The sequencing input was naive CD8+ T cells from blood, with Jurkat cell RNA spiked in. The receptors were gathered from a human donor in good health. Some libraries in this study had Jurkat cell RNA spiked in. The CDR3 runs from the conserved cysteine through the conserved F or W. A D gene is named only where the DNA matches it firmly.

D | length | J | V | CDR3
- | 12 | TRBJ2-2 | TRBV5-3 | CASFLNTGQLYF
- | 13 | TRBJ1-1 | TRBV12-3/TRBV12-4 | CASSLGPLTEAFF
- | 11 | TRBJ1-1 | TRBV12-3/TRBV12-4 | CASSWGTEAFF
- | 12 | TRBJ1-4 | TRBV18 | CASSPGAEKLFF
TRBD2 | 14 | TRBJ2-7 | TRBV6-2/TRBV6-3 | CASSYGLAYYEQYF
- | 15 | TRBJ2-3 | TRBV7-9 | CASSSPGASTDTQYF
- | 11 | TRBJ1-1 | TRBV20-1 | CSARDLSEAFF
- | 13 | TRBJ2-2 | TRBV29-1 | CSVEENGSLELFF
- | 13 | TRBJ2-7 | TRBV4-3 | CASSPGRGYEQNF
- | 15 | TRBJ1-1 | TRBV12-3/TRBV12-4 | CASSTTERVDTEAFF